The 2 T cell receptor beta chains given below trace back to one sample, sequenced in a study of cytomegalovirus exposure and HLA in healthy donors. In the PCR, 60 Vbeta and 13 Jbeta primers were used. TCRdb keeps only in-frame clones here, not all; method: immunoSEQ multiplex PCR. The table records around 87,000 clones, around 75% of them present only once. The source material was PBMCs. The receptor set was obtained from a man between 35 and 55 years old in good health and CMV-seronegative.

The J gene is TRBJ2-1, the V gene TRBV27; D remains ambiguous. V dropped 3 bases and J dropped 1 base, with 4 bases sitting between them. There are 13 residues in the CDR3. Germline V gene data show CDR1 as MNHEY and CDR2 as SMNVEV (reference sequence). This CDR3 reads CASSFSSYNEQFF. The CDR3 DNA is TGTGCCAGCAGTTTCAGTTCCTACAATGAGCAGTTCTTC.

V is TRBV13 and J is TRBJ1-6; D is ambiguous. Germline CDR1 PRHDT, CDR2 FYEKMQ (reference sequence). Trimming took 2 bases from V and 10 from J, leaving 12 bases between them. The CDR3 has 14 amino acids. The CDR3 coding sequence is TGTGCCAGCAGCTTAAACCGGGGTCGGTCACCCCTCCACTTT. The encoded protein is CASSLNRGRSPLHF.